The TCR beta chain described here comes from a study of regulatory T cells in long-lasting Graves disease. Study findings and constraints: Persistent patients had a count of shared public clonotypes (approximately 2,800) that exceeded that of new patients (around 1,000).

The time point denotes: newly diagnosed GD, antithyroid drugs for less than 3 months. PBMC RNA served as the TCR library source. With iRepertoire HTBI primers and Arm-PCR of CDR3 regions, TCR beta libraries were built. TCRdb processed the multiplex PCR reads anew with MiXCR; each CDR3 protein has one entry. The sample has about 500,000 distinct CDR3 sequences, about 12% seen once; the top ten hold around 10%. Ten or more counts support this clonotype. No antigen is known for it. Germline V gene data show CDR1 as SGHDT and CDR2 as YYEEEE. V shed 2 bases and J shed 0 bases, with 6 bases lying between them. The CDR3 is made up of 14 amino acids. These data also formed part of another study, on T cells in Graves' hyperthyroidism and ophthalmopathy. Per that study: First-round RT-PCR with HTBI primers amplified the TCR CDR3 region.

The TCR comes from a woman aged 25 to 39 with Graves disease. The specimen was peripheral blood mononuclear cells (PBMCs), collected at new diagnosis, from a patient treated with antithyroid drugs. The chain couples TRBV5-6 to TRBJ1-5; D uncertain. Written as DNA, the CDR3 is TGTGCCAGCAGCTTATCAGTTAGCAATCAGCCCCAGCATTTT. Protein sequence: CASSLSVSNQPQHF.